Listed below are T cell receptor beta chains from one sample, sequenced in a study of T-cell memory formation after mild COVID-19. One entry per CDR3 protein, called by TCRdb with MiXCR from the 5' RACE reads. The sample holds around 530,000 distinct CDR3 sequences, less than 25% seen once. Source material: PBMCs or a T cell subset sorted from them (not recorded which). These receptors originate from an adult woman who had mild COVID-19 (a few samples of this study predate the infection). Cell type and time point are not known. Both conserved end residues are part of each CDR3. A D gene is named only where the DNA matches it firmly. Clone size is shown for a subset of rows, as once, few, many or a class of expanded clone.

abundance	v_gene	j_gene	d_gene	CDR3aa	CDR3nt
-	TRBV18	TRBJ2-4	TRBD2	CASSPNEAGPNIQYF	TGTGCCAGCTCACCGAATGAAGCGGGGCCAAACATTCAGTACTTC
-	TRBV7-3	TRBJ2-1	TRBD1	CASSPGQGYEQFF	TGTGCCAGCAGCCCCGGACAGGGATATGAGCAGTTCTTC
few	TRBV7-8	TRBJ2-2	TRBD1	CASSRRDRGTGELFF	TGTGCCAGCAGCCGGCGGGACAGGGGCACCGGGGAGCTGTTTTTT
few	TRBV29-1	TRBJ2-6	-	CSVGLDSGANVLTF	TGCAGCGTTGGTCTTGACTCTGGGGCCAACGTCCTGACTTTC
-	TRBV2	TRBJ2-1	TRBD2	CASSERGSSGSYNEQFF	TGTGCCAGCAGTGAAAGAGGGTCTAGCGGCTCCTACAATGAGCAGTTCTTC
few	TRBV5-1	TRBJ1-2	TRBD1	CASSLWVTDRGQPANYGYTF	TGCGCCAGCAGCTTGTGGGTCACGGACAGGGGCCAACCAGCTAACTATGGCTACACCTTC
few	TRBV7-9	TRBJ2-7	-	CATSIGWPGRNYEQYF	TGTGCCACTTCGATTGGGTGGCCGGGGCGGAATTACGAGCAGTACTTC
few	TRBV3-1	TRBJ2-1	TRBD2	CASSQDSLILAMNEQFF	TGTGCCAGCAGCCAAGACTCTCTAATACTAGCGATGAATGAGCAGTTCTTC
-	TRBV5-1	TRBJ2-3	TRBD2	CASKAGGPRTDTQYF	TGCGCCAGCAAGGCGGGAGGGCCGCGTACAGATACGCAGTATTTT
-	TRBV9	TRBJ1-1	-	CASSARQEEAFF	TGTGCCAGCAGCGCCAGACAGGAAGAAGCTTTCTTT
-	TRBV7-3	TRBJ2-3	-	CASSLVGPYTDTQYF	TGTGCCAGCAGCTTAGTAGGCCCCTACACAGATACGCAGTATTTT
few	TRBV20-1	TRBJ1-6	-	CSVLPSGAYGSPLHF	TGCAGTGTTCTACCCTCGGGGGCCTATGGTTCACCCCTCCACTTT
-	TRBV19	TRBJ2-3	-	CASSSAAGPYSTDTQYF	TGTGCCAGTAGTAGCGCGGCAGGACCATACAGCACAGATACGCAGTATTTT
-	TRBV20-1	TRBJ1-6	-	CSARDPRTGLTGSPLHF	TGCAGTGCTAGAGACCCAAGAACAGGATTAACGGGATCACCCCTCCACTTT
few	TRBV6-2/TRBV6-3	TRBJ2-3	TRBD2	CASSGLLAGGPDTQYF	TGTGCCAGCAGTGGCCTCCTAGCGGGGGGGCCCGATACGCAGTATTTT
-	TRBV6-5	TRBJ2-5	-	CASSFFGAQETQYF	TGTGCCAGCTCCTTTTTCGGGGCGCAAGAGACCCAGTACTTC
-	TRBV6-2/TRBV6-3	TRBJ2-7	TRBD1	CASSYQGQDYEQYF	TGTGCCAGCAGTTACCAGGGACAGGACTACGAGCAGTACTTC
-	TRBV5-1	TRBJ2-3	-	CASSPRDPATDTQYF	TGCGCCAGCAGCCCCCGGGACCCCGCGACAGATACGCAGTATTTT
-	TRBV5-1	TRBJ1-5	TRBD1	CAPGQGLYLSNQPQHF	TGCGCCCCGGGACAGGGCTTATACCTTAGCAATCAGCCCCAGCATTTT
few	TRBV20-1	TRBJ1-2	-	CSANQGVAYGYTF	TGCAGTGCTAATCAGGGTGTGGCCTATGGCTACACCTTC
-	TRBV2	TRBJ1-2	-	CASSEYYGYTF	TGTGCCAGCAGTGAATACTATGGCTACACCTTC
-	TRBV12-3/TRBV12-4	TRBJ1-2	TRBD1	CASSFLRGLYGYTF	TGTGCCAGCAGTTTTCTCAGGGGGTTATATGGCTACACCTTC